The TCR beta chain described here comes from a study of regulatory T cells in long-lasting Graves disease. Study in general: Newly diagnosed Graves' patients had under 3 months of antithyroid drugs.

Time point described: newly diagnosed GD, antithyroid drugs for less than 3 months. Extracted RNA from PBMCs served as the source of the TCR library. To make TCR beta libraries, researchers used iRepertoire HTBI primers and Arm-PCR of CDR3 regions. TCRdb fed the multiplex PCR reads into MiXCR, producing one record per CDR3 protein. Of 350,000 to 450,000 distinct CDR3 sequences in the sample, about 15% are singletons; the top ten hold 16%. This clonotype has a handful of counts. Antigen unknown. Overall study findings and caveats: There were preferences for TRBV28, TRBJ1-2 and TRBJ2-5 in persistent disease.

This CDR3 has 14 residues. Germline CDR1 WSHSY, CDR2 SAAADI. The V and J ends lost 8 bases and 5 bases respectively, with 16 bases between them. These data are also associated with another study on T cells in Graves' hyperthyroidism and ophthalmopathy. That study adds: During a first-round RT-PCR of the TCR CDR3, the HTBI primer set was used.

The sequences come from peripheral blood mononuclear cells (PBMCs), collected at new diagnosis, from a patient treated with antithyroid drugs. V and J are TRBV10-2 and TRBJ2-1; D might be TRBD1 or TRBD2, each matching 6 bases. The source of this sequence is a woman aged 25 to 45 with Graves disease. The CDR3, as DNA: TGCGCCAGCGGGGGGCAGGGTCGAAACAATGAGCAGTTCTTC. Its protein product is CASGGQGRNNEQFF.